This T cell receptor (beta chain) emerged from a study of PD-1 blockade in classical Hodgkin lymphoma. The overall study: It was nivolumab at 3 mg/kg, given intravenously every 2 weeks, that patients received.

With no exception, relapse followed autologous stem cell transplantation in all patients, and brentuximab vedotin exposure varied. Classifying best responses yielded complete response, partial response or progressive disease. Study-wide findings and caveats: Partial responders and progressors had significantly lower baseline TCR diversity. A significant rise in TCR diversity by C4D1 was seen for CD4+ but not CD8+ cells.

The CDR3 spans 16 residues. Germline CDR1 reads LNHDA; CDR2 reads SQIVND (reference sequence). V was shortened by 7 bases and J by 0 bases, with 13 bases between the two germline ends. Note on this clone: Its antigen is unidentified.

This table comes from immunoSEQ multiplex PCR, and its TCRdb copy is limited to in-frame clones, with some not included. The sample records 50,000 or so clones, 73% being singletons. The sequences come from peripheral blood mononuclear cells (PBMCs), collected before the second cycle of nivolumab. The receptor comes from a human donor with classical Hodgkin lymphoma. V gene TRBV19 combines with J gene TRBJ2-6; weak D call: TRBD2 (6 bases). The CDR3 is CASTPLGGSGANVLTF. For the CDR3, the DNA is TGTGCCAGTACCCCGTTGGGGGGCTCTGGGGCCAACGTCCTGACTTTC.